Below are 17 T cell receptor beta chains sequenced from a single sample in a study of T cells in Graves' hyperthyroidism and ophthalmopathy. There were TCR beta CDR3 regions amplified from RNA transcripts. Researchers ran a first-round RT-PCR on the TCR CDR3 using the HTBI primer set. MiXCR, run by TCRdb on the multiplex PCR reads, gives a single entry per CDR3 protein. The repertoire holds a few hundred thousand distinct CDR3 sequences, approximately 14% seen once, with approximately 7% in the top ten. What was sequenced was blood. The receptors come from a woman aged 30 to 39 with Graves' hyperthyroidism.

This clonotype was detected many times. The rearrangement joins TRBV5-5 to TRBJ1-2, with D possibly being TRBD1 (6 bases). The CDR3 consists of 14 residues. Trimming took 3 bases from V and 4 from J, leaving 13 bases between them. Germline CDR1 SGHKS, CDR2 YYEKEE (reference sequence). The CDR3 spells CASSSLRGGYGYTF. For the CDR3, the DNA is TGTGCCAGCAGCTCATTGAGGGGGGGCTATGGCTACACCTTC. Drawing the rest from reference TRBV5-5 and TRBJ1-2, the complete variable domain is DAGVTQSPTHLIKTRGQQVTLRCSPISGHKSVSWYQQVLGQGPQFIFQYYEKEERGRGNFPDRFSARQFPNYSSELNVNALLLGDSALYLCASSSLRGGYGYTFGSGTRLTVV.

The CDR3 region has the DNA TGTGCCAGCAGTGAAAGGGGGACTAGCGCCAATGAGCAGTTCTTC. The encoded protein is CASSERGTSANEQFF. This chain joins TRBV6-1 and TRBJ2-1; 10 nucleotides match TRBD2. The CDR3 covers 15 residues. V lost 2 bases, J lost 6 bases, and 4 bases stayed unmatched. The germline gives CDR1 MNHNS, CDR2 SASEGT.

This clonotype was counted at least ten times. The chain recombines TRBV5-1 with TRBJ1-4, with a tentative D call TRBD1 (6 bases). The CDR3 is 15 amino acids. Germline values: CDR1 SGHRS, CDR2 YFSETQ. The V and J ends lost 4 bases and 4 bases respectively, with 14 bases between them. CDR3 sequence (DNA): TGCGCCAGCAGCGGGGGACATCCTGGTAATGAAAAACTGTTTTTT. Encoded protein: CASSGGHPGNEKLFF.

This clonotype was observed a few times. The chain is built from TRBV15 and TRBJ2-2; TRBD2 agrees at 7 bases. The CDR3 loop spans 18 amino acids. After removal of 0 bases from V and 1 base from J, the junction contained 8 bases not matched to a gene. Germline CDR1 and CDR2: LNHNV and YYDKDF (reference sequence). Here the CDR3 reads CATSREYLAEGNTGELFF. The CDR3 bases are TGTGCCACCAGCAGAGAATATCTAGCGGAGGGGAACACCGGGGAGCTGTTTTTT.

This clonotype was seen many times. The rearrangement uses TRBV18 and TRBJ1-4; possible D gene TRBD1, 5 bases. V was pared by 4 bases and J by 0 bases, with 9 bases between. CDR3 length: 15 residues. Germline V lookup: CDR1 KGHSH, CDR2 LQKENI. The DNA for the CDR3 is TGTGCCAGCTCACGACAGACGGCAACTAATGAAAAACTGTTTTTT. Translated: CASSRQTATNEKLFF. The full variable domain, its missing parts supplied by reference TRBV18 and TRBJ1-4, is NAGVMQNPRHLVRRRGQEARLRCSPMKGHSHVYWYRQLPEEGLKFMVYLQKENIIDESGMPKERFSAEFPKEGPSILRIQQVVRGDSAAYFCASSRQTATNEKLFFGSGTQLSVL.

This clonotype was picked up many times. This chain links TRBV30 with TRBJ1-1; TRBD1 is a possible D gene (5 bases). This CDR3 contains 13 residues. Germline CDR1 reads GTSNPN; CDR2 reads SVGIG (reference sequence). V was shortened by 5 bases and J by 5 bases, with 15 bases between the two germline ends. DNA of the CDR3: TGTGCCTGGTCTATACCGGGGGGAACTGAAGCTTTCTTT. Protein: CAWSIPGGTEAFF.

This clonotype was observed at least ten times. This sequence joins TRBV6-2 or TRBV6-3 and TRBJ2-7; D ambiguous. Germline CDR1 is MNHEY and CDR2 is SVGEGT. The CDR3 has 17 amino acids. Trimming stripped 0 bases from V and 2 bases from J, with 17 bases between. The DNA for the CDR3 is TGTGCCAGCAGTTACTCAATACCCAACCTGTTCACCTACGAGCAGTACTTC. Translated: CASSYSIPNLFTYEQYF.

The chain is built from TRBV11-2 and TRBJ2-7; 12 nucleotides match TRBD2. CDR1 is SGHAT, CDR2 FQNNGV, per germline. The CDR3 loop spans 17 amino acids. Trimming took 5 bases from V and 5 from J; bases not matched to a gene: 13. CDR3 in amino acids: CASSEPGLAGGHHEQYF. The CDR3 nucleotides are TGTGCCAGCAGCGAGCCGGGACTAGCGGGTGGCCACCACGAGCAGTACTTC.

The V call is TRBV7-9, the J call TRBJ1-6; D ambiguous. V lost 2 bases to trimming and J lost 9 bases, with 11 bases between them. Germline CDR1 reads SEHNR; CDR2 reads FQNEAQ (reference sequence). CDR3 length: 14 residues. CDR3 in amino acids: CASSLWTGSSPLHF. As DNA, the CDR3 is TGTGCCAGCAGCTTATGGACGGGCAGTTCACCCCTCCACTTT.

The chain uses TRBV10-2 and TRBJ2-7, with D maybe TRBD1 (6 bases). Germline V lookup: CDR1 WSHSY, CDR2 SAAADI. Trimming removed 2 bases at V and 0 bases at J, with 17 bases between. This CDR3 is 17 amino acids long. In DNA form, the CDR3 reads TGCGCCAGCAGTGAGGCAGTCGTACAGGGCCCCTCCTACGAGCAGTACTTC. This sequence encodes CASSEAVVQGPSYEQYF.

In this sample, this clonotype turned up many times. The CDR3 protein is CASSLGAALGGSGNTIYF. The DNA of the CDR3 is TGTGCCAGCAGCCTTGGGGCAGCCCTAGGGGGCTCTGGAAACACCATATATTTT. The gene calls are TRBV3-1 and TRBJ1-3; possibly TRBD1 for D (6 bases). CDR1 is LGHDT and CDR2 is YNNKEL in the germline V gene (reference sequence). The V gene lost 4 bases and the J gene lost 0 bases, with 19 bases spanning the gap. The CDR3 has 18 residues.

With respect to this clonotype: The missing conserved phenylalanine or tryptophan at the end of this CDR3 makes a read error likely. This rearrangement joins TRBV14 to TRBJ2-7; D remains ambiguous. The germline V gene has CDR1 SGHDN and CDR2 FVKESK. V shed 1 base and J shed 4 bases, with 5 bases lying between them. CDR3 length: 12 residues. As DNA, the CDR3 is TGTGCCAGCAGCCAAGTATCATACGAGCAGTACTCC. It codes for CASSQVSYEQYS.

This clonotype was observed many times. This CDR3 reads CASSLNAWMAYEQYF. The DNA of the CDR3 is TGTGCCAGCAGTTTAAATGCTTGGATGGCCTACGAGCAGTACTTC. The chain has TRBV27 and TRBJ2-7; D is unresolved. Trimming stripped 2 bases from V and 2 bases from J, with 13 bases between. This CDR3 region has 15 residues. Germline V lookup: CDR1 MNHEY, CDR2 SMNVEV (reference sequence).

This clonotype has just a few counts. The DNA for the CDR3 is TGTGCCAGCAGTTACATAGGGGGCGAGGTGGACACCATATATTTT. Translated, it gives CASSYIGGEVDTIYF. The chain has TRBV6-6 and TRBJ1-3, with TRBD1 matching over 7 bases. J was trimmed by 8 bases and V by 2 bases; bases with no gene match: 9. Germline V gives CDR1 MNHNY, CDR2 SVGAGI (reference sequence). The CDR3 is 15 amino acids.

This clonotype was detected ten times or more. The chain carries TRBV25-1 and TRBJ2-7, with a possible D match to TRBD2 (5 bases). The germline V and J ends were trimmed by 2 bases and 0 bases, with 11 bases remaining between them. Looked up from germline, CDR1 is MGHDK and CDR2 is SYGVNS. The CDR3 has 15 residues. In DNA, the CDR3 is TGTGCCAGCAGTGAAGACGGAGGCCTCTCCTACGAGCAGTACTTC. This sequence encodes CASSEDGGLSYEQYF.

This clonotype was recorded many times. This rearrangement joins TRBV30 to TRBJ2-7; weak D call: TRBD2 (5 bases). This CDR3 region has 15 residues. V dropped 0 bases and J dropped 7 bases, with 19 bases sitting between them. Germline CDR1 GTSNPN, CDR2 SVGIG (reference sequence). CDR3 sequence (DNA): TGTGCCTGGAGTGTACTAGTGGCCCACATGGGGGAGCAGTACTTC. It specifies CAWSVLVAHMGEQYF.

In this sample, this clonotype turned up many times. The chain links TRBV6-1 to TRBJ2-7; 9 positions agree with TRBD1. V trimming: 5 bases; J trimming: 5 bases; junction bases outside the gene matches: 1. The CDR3 contains 12 residues. CDR1 and CDR2 (germline): MNHNS, SASEGT. CDR3 region: CASSTGGNEQYF. The CDR3 nucleotides read TGTGCCAGCAGTACAGGGGGCAACGAGCAGTACTTC.